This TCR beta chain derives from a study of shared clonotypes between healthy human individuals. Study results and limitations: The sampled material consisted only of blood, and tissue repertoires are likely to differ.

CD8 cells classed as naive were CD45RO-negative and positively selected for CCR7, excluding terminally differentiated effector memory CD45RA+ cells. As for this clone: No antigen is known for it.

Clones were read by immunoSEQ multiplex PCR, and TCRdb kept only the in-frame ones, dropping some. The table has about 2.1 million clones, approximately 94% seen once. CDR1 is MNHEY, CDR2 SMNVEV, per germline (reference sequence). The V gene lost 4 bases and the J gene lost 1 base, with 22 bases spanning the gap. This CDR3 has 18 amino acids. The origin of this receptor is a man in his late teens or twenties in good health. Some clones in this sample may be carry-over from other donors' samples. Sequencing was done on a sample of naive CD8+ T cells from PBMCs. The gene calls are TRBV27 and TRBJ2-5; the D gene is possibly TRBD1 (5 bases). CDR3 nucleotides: TGTGCCAGCAGTTCCCCTTCGAACCCCAAGGGGCCCCAAGAGACCCAGTACTTC. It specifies CASSSPSNPKGPQETQYF.